This T cell receptor beta chain stems from a study of T cells in Graves' hyperthyroidism and ophthalmopathy. The PBMCs were taken from more than 8 ml of fresh peripheral blood. This clonotype has at least ten counts. Its target is unknown. Germline V gene data show CDR1 as MNHEY and CDR2 as SMNVEV (reference sequence). The CDR3 consists of 15 residues. The V and J ends lost 6 bases and 5 bases, in that order; junction bases with no gene match: 12. Study-wide findings and caveats: Most thyroid clonotypes that were expanded above 0.001 also turned up in blood.

RNA transcripts served as the template for amplifying TCR beta CDR3 regions. Using the HTBI primer set, a first-round RT-PCR was run on the TCR CDR3. TCRdb re-called the multiplex PCR reads with MiXCR, one entry per CDR3 protein. The table lists 350,000 or so distinct CDR3 sequences, 15% to 20% of them singletons. Sequencing was done on a sample of blood. The TCR comes from a woman aged 40-49 years with Graves' ophthalmopathy. The chain has TRBV27 and TRBJ1-1; TRBD1 aligns across 7 bases. The CDR3 region is CASRRQGGTWTEAFF. DNA of the CDR3: TGTGCCAGCAGAAGACAGGGAGGTACGTGGACTGAAGCTTTCTTT.